This passage covers 20 T cell receptor beta chains from one sample sequenced in a study of cytomegalovirus exposure and HLA in healthy donors. PCR employed 60 Vbeta and 13 Jbeta primers. The repertoire was sequenced with immunoSEQ multiplex PCR; TCRdb's copy has only in-frame clones and lacks some. This table has tens of thousands of clones, 35% to 50% appearing once. The specimen sequenced was PBMCs. The receptors stem from a woman in her forties or fifties in good health and CMV-seronegative.

In its sample, this clone was seen once. This sequence joins TRBV2 and TRBJ1-5, with TRBD1 as a possible D gene (6 bases). CDR3 length: 16 residues. Germline V lookup: CDR1 SNHLY, CDR2 FYNNEI. The ends were cut back, 2 bases at V and 1 base at J, with 12 bases in the middle. CDR3 in amino acids: CASSEWDMLSNQPQHF. As DNA, the CDR3 is TGTGCCAGCAGTGAATGGGACATGCTAAGCAATCAGCCCCAGCATTTT.

This chain uses TRBV5-4 with TRBJ2-3; D unresolved. The CDR3 spans 15 residues. V lost 0 bases to trimming and J lost 3 bases, with 11 bases between them. Germline V gene sequence: CDR1 SGHNT, CDR2 YYREEE (reference sequence). CDR3 protein: CASSLVYAPTDTQYF. The CDR3 DNA is TGTGCCAGCAGCTTGGTTTACGCGCCTACAGATACGCAGTATTTT.

The chain has TRBV11-2 and TRBJ1-5; the D is unclear. Trimming took 1 base from V and 5 from J, leaving 6 bases between them. CDR3 length equals 13 residues. Germline V gene lookup returns CDR1 SGHAT and CDR2 FQNNGV. The DNA of the CDR3 is TGTGCCAGCAGCTTAGGCGTCGATCAGCCCCAGCATTTT. Translated, it gives CASSLGVDQPQHF.

To note about this clone: Mismatch with germline at one junction end may stem from a read error. The genes are TRBV7-9 and TRBJ2-5; D gene unclear. Germline assignment: CDR1 SEHNR and CDR2 FQNEAQ (reference sequence). The CDR3 sequence is 16 residues long. CDR3: CSSSLVLPKGGETQYF. The CDR3 DNA reads TGTTCCAGCAGCTTAGTCCTACCTAAAGGCGGAGAGACCCAGTACTTC.

The sample holds a few counts of this clone. In the same sample, other DNA sequences code for this CDR3. This sequence joins TRBV5-1 and TRBJ1-1; TRBD1 matches at 7 bases. CDR3 length: 15 residues. The germline V gene encodes CDR1 SGHRS and CDR2 YFSETQ. V shed 2 bases, J shed 1 base, and the junction held 5 bases outside the gene matches. Written as DNA, the CDR3 is TGCGCCAGCAGCTTCCAGACAGGGCGGAACACTGAAGCTTTCTTT. Amino acids: CASSFQTGRNTEAFF. Looking up the rest from reference TRBV5-1 and TRBJ1-1 gives the full variable domain: KAGVTQTPRYLIKTRGQQVTLSCSPISGHRSVSWYQQTPGQGLQFLFEYFSETQRNKGNFPGRFSGRQFSNSRSEMNVSTLELGDSALYLCASSFQTGRNTEAFFGQGTRLTVV.

The chain links TRBV15 to TRBJ1-2; 9 bases agree with TRBD1. Germline V lookup: CDR1 LNHNV, CDR2 YYDKDF (reference sequence). This CDR3 has 16 residues. The V segment lost 2 bases and the J segment 5 bases; nucleotides outside the gene matches: 9. The CDR3 sequence is CATSRSSGQGSYGYTF. The CDR3 DNA is TGTGCCACCAGCAGATCCTCGGGACAGGGAAGTTATGGCTACACCTTC.

The chain uses TRBV7-9 and TRBJ2-7; TRBD2 might be the D (5 bases). CDR1 is SEHNR, CDR2 FQNEAQ, per germline (reference sequence). The V end was cut by 3 bases, the J end by 0 bases, with 6 bases between. The CDR3 covers 13 residues. CDR3 sequence: CASSFGSSYEQYF. DNA of the CDR3: TGTGCCAGCAGCTTTGGGAGCTCCTACGAGCAGTACTTC.

The chain is built from TRBV5-6 and TRBJ2-7; 7 nucleotides line up with TRBD2. Germline V gene data show CDR1 as SGHDT and CDR2 as YYEEEE. The CDR3 totals 14 residues. V gave up 4 bases and J gave up 4 bases; unmatched junction bases: 8. CDR3: CASSPRAGVYEQYF. CDR3 DNA: TGTGCCAGCAGCCCCCGGGCGGGAGTATACGAGCAGTACTTC.

Only a few counts were recorded for this clone. The V gene is TRBV2, the J gene TRBJ2-7, with D possibly being TRBD2 (5 bases). The CDR3 loop spans 15 amino acids. The germline V and J ends were trimmed by 8 bases and 2 bases, with 19 bases remaining between them. Germline V gene lookup returns CDR1 SNHLY and CDR2 FYNNEI. The CDR3 sequence is CASPKPRGQTYEQYF. CDR3 DNA: TGTGCCAGCCCAAAGCCTCGGGGTCAGACCTACGAGCAGTACTTC.

This chain uses TRBV29-1 with TRBJ1-1, with D possibly matching TRBD1 (5 bases). The germline CDR1 and CDR2 sequences are SQVTM and ANQGSEA. This CDR3 region has 14 residues. Between the trimmed V and J ends, which lost 3 bases and 6 bases, there was a span of 17 bases. DNA for the CDR3: TGCAGCGTTGACAGACCCGGGGGGGGTGCTGAAGCTTTCTTT. Translation: CSVDRPGGGAEAFF. The full variable domain, in which reference TRBV29-1 and TRBJ1-1 provide the parts outside the CDR3, is SAVISQKPSRDICQRGTSLTIQCQVDSQVTMMFWYRQQPGQSLTLIATANQGSEATYESGFVIDKFPISRPNLTFSTLTVSNMSPEDSSIYLCSVDRPGGGAEAFFGQGTRLTVV.

V usage is TRBV19 and J usage is TRBJ1-1, with 11 positions matching TRBD1. J was trimmed by 2 bases and V by 7 bases; bases with no gene match: 9. The germline V gene encodes CDR1 LNHDA and CDR2 SQIVND (reference sequence). This CDR3 has 16 residues. The CDR3 DNA reads TGTGCCAGTACCCCAGGGACAGGGGGTGGAAACACTGAAGCTTTCTTT. Residues: CASTPGTGGGNTEAFF. Full variable domain (outside the CDR3, taken from reference TRBV19 and TRBJ1-1): DGGITQSPKYLFRKEGQNVTLSCEQNLNHDAMYWYRQDPGQGLRLIYYSQIVNDFQKGDIAEGYSVSREKKESFPLTVTSAQKNPTAFYLCASTPGTGGGNTEAFFGQGTRLTVV.

This chain uses TRBV27 with TRBJ2-7; D remains unclear. Trimming shortened V by 0 bases and J by 2 bases, and 5 bases separated the two germline ends. Germline lookup yields CDR1 MNHEY and CDR2 SMNVEV (reference sequence). The CDR3 loop spans 13 amino acids. CDR3 sequence reads: CASSLSAPYEQYF. CDR3 nucleotides: TGTGCCAGCAGTTTATCGGCACCCTACGAGCAGTACTTC.

The table lists this clone with a few counts. This chain uses TRBV4-2 with TRBJ2-7; TRBD2 agrees at 7 bases. Trimming at V came to 0 bases and at J to 0 bases, leaving 8 bases not matched to a gene. Germline V gene data show CDR1 as LGHNA and CDR2 as YNFKEQ. The CDR3 is 17 residues long. In nucleotides, the CDR3 is TGTGCCAGCAGCCAAGAAGATCTAGCGGCATTCTCCTACGAGCAGTACTTC. It translates to CASSQEDLAAFSYEQYF.

This clone has a handful of counts. This chain uses TRBV6-1 with TRBJ2-3, with TRBD2 matching over 12 bases. The CDR3 consists of 15 residues. From germline, CDR1 is MNHNS and CDR2 SASEGT. V lost 2 bases, J lost 4 bases, and 1 base stayed unmatched. CDR3 in amino acids: CASSELAGGPDTQYF. The CDR3 nucleotides are TGTGCCAGCAGTGAACTAGCGGGAGGGCCAGATACGCAGTATTTT.

This sequence joins TRBV23-1 and TRBJ1-2, with a weak D call TRBD1 (6 bases). TRBV23-1 is given ORF status, its function remaining uncertain. The CDR3 loop spans 16 amino acids. The ends were cut back, 2 bases at V and 8 bases at J, with 21 bases in the middle. CDR3 nucleotide sequence: TGCGCCAGCAGTCAAACCCCCAGCCGAGGGGGTCTAGGCTACACCTTC. This sequence encodes CASSQTPSRGGLGYTF.

This clone was seen a single time. The gene calls are TRBV19 and TRBJ2-7; weak D call: TRBD1 (6 bases). V lost 8 bases and J lost 0, with 11 bases in between. The CDR3 consists of 13 residues. In germline, CDR1 is LNHDA, CDR2 SQIVND (reference sequence). The CDR3 nucleotides read TGTGCCAGTGGGACACAGAGCTCCTACGAGCAGTACTTC. Protein sequence: CASGTQSSYEQYF.

The V gene is TRBV19, the J gene TRBJ1-4, with 7 bases matching TRBD1. The CDR3 sequence is 15 residues long. Trimming took 5 bases from V and 4 from J; bases not matched to a gene: 7. Germline V CDR1 and CDR2: LNHDA, SQIVND (reference sequence). CDR3: CASSPRQGNNEKLFF. The CDR3 nucleotides read TGTGCCAGTAGTCCTCGACAGGGAAATAATGAAAAACTGTTTTTT.

The rearrangement joins TRBV25-1 to TRBJ2-1; 10 bases map to TRBD1. V gave up 4 bases and J gave up 1 base; unmatched junction bases: 7. The CDR3 is made up of 17 amino acids. Germline V gene lookup returns CDR1 MGHDK and CDR2 SYGVNS. The CDR3 spells CASSANPGQGSYNEQFF. For the CDR3, the DNA is TGTGCCAGCAGTGCCAACCCGGGACAGGGGTCCTACAATGAGCAGTTCTTC.

This clone has more than one count but fewer than ten. This chain links TRBV5-4 with TRBJ1-5; possible D gene TRBD1, 6 bases. Per germline, CDR1 SGHNT and CDR2 YYREEE (reference sequence). The CDR3 covers 15 residues. Between the trimmed V and J ends, which lost 4 bases and 1 base, there was a span of 12 bases. This CDR3 is CASSPRDISNQPQHF. The CDR3 DNA reads as TGTGCCAGCAGCCCCAGGGACATCAGCAATCAGCCCCAGCATTTT.

The DNA for the CDR3 is TGTGCCAGCAGCTTAATTGCGGGACAGGGTGGCTACACCTTC. Amino acid sequence: CASSLIAGQGGYTF. V is TRBV7-9 and J is TRBJ1-2, with 9 bases that match TRBD1. Trimming took 2 bases from V and 7 from J; bases not matched to a gene: 5. Germline lookup yields CDR1 SEHNR and CDR2 FQNEAQ (reference sequence). This CDR3 is 14 amino acids long.